Following are 4 T cell receptor beta chains from one sample sequenced in a study of T-cell reconstitution after alpha-beta-depleted transplantation in children. Unique molecular identifiers were incorporated into the prepared TCRbeta library. TCRdb redid the calling of the PCR reads with MiXCR, one entry per CDR3 protein. The sample contains some 550,000 distinct CDR3 sequences, around 23% of which appear only once. The sample in question was PBMCs, mostly from graft donor cells, obtained 360 days after TCRalphabeta/CD19-depleted stem cell transplant. The receptors were sampled from a boy in the first two years of life who had a stem cell transplant for acute myeloid leukemia, so the T cells may come from the graft donor.

As regards this clonotype: This may be a read error: a much more frequent sequence differs by one nucleotide. This chain joins TRBV5-1 and TRBJ2-1, with D tentatively TRBD2 (6 bases). Trimming removed 4 bases from V and 0 bases from J, with 11 bases in between. The V gene's germline CDR1 is SGHRS and CDR2 YFSETQ. The CDR3 contains 15 residues. This chain's CDR3 is CASSGDSSSYNEQFF. CDR3 nucleotides: TGCGCCAGCAGCGGGGACTCGAGCTCCTACAATGAGCAGTTCTTC.

This clonotype was seen more than once but under ten times. J is TRBJ1-5 and V is TRBV7-9; 7 bases fit TRBD1. V trimming: 0 bases; J trimming: 5 bases; junction bases outside the gene matches: 7. CDR3 length equals 16 residues. Germline values: CDR1 SEHNR, CDR2 FQNEAQ (reference sequence). CDR3 protein: CASSLAADRAYQPQHF. The CDR3 DNA reads TGTGCCAGCAGCTTAGCGGCCGACAGGGCCTATCAGCCCCAGCATTTT.

This sequence joins TRBV6-1 and TRBJ2-5, with D perhaps TRBD1 (5 bases). Germline CDR1 is MNHNS and CDR2 is SASEGT. The CDR3 sequence is 18 residues long. V lost 4 bases to trimming and J lost 0 bases, with 21 bases between them. CDR3: CASSGSGSYYWDQETQYF. The DNA for the CDR3 is TGTGCCAGCAGTGGCTCAGGGTCCTACTACTGGGACCAAGAGACCCAGTACTTC.

The sample holds a few counts of this clonotype. This chain joins TRBV4-3 and TRBJ2-7; 10 nucleotides align to TRBD1. The CDR3 length is 16 residues. Germline CDR1 is LGHNA and CDR2 is YSLEER. V trimming: 0 bases; J trimming: 5 bases; junction bases outside the gene matches: 7. CDR3: CASSQDSGQGKNEQYF. CDR3 bases: TGCGCCAGCAGCCAAGATTCGGGACAGGGGAAAAACGAGCAGTACTTC.